Listed here are 28 T cell receptor beta chains from one sample, sequenced in a study of T cells after yellow fever vaccination. TCRdb re-derived calls from the 5' RACE reads in MiXCR, one entry per CDR3 protein. The table shows approximately 300,000 distinct CDR3 sequences, with around 7% occurring only once. The source was PBMCs, collected about 41 days after the first yellow fever vaccination. All receptors derive from a young man who received the YFV17D yellow fever vaccine.

This clonotype has at least ten counts. V gene TRBV5-4 combines with J gene TRBJ2-1; no definite D call. The CDR3 spans 13 residues. Trimming left V 0 bases short and J 7 bases short, with 8 bases between. Germline CDR1 is SGHNT and CDR2 is YYREEE (reference sequence). CDR3 amino acids: CASSLVTENEQFF. CDR3 DNA sequence: TGTGCCAGCAGCTTGGTGACCGAAAATGAGCAGTTCTTC.

There are a few counts of this clonotype. The CDR3 nucleotides read TGTGCCAGCAGTTCGACAGGGGTTGGAGATGGCTACACCTTC. Its translation: CASSSTGVGDGYTF. The chain recombines TRBV6-5 with TRBJ1-2; 8 bases are a match to TRBD1. Germline V gene data show CDR1 as MNHEY and CDR2 as SVGAGI. Losses at the gene ends were 4 bases for V and 6 bases for J; bases not matched to a gene: 7. This CDR3 has 14 residues.

In its sample, this clonotype was seen a few times. CDR3 residues: CASSYSAGGRLEQYF. Written as DNA, the CDR3 is TGTGCCAGCAGTTACTCGGCAGGGGGCCGGCTCGAGCAGTACTTC. The chain carries TRBV6-2 or TRBV6-3 and TRBJ2-7, with TRBD1 identical over 8 bases. V was pared by 0 bases and J by 6 bases, with 7 bases of the junction left unmatched. Looked up from germline, CDR1 is MNHEY and CDR2 is SVGEGT. The CDR3 length is 15 residues.

This clonotype was observed a handful of times. The rearrangement joins TRBV6-1 to TRBJ1-2; D remains ambiguous. The germline V gene encodes CDR1 MNHNS and CDR2 SASEGT. The CDR3 is 16 residues long. The V end was cut by 4 bases, the J end by 2 bases, with 17 bases between. CDR3 sequence (DNA): TGTGCCAGCAGTGTGAATCCGGGAGGAGGAAACTATGGCTACACCTTC. Amino acids: CASSVNPGGGNYGYTF.

The sample holds many counts of this clonotype. The genes are TRBV2 and TRBJ1-2, with a tentative D call TRBD1 (5 bases). V lost 10 bases and J lost 7, with 22 bases in between. Germline values: CDR1 SNHLY, CDR2 FYNNEI. The CDR3 is made up of 14 amino acids. The CDR3 bases are TGTGCCACCGCAACAAGACAGACGGGACGTGGCTACACCTTC. It yields the protein CATATRQTGRGYTF. The entire variable domain, with the rest obtained from reference TRBV2 and TRBJ1-2, is as follows: EPEVTQTPSHQVTQMGQEVILRCVPISNHLYFYWYRQILGQKVEFLVSFYNNEISEKSEIFDDQFSVERPDGSNFTLKIRSTKLEDSAMYFCATATRQTGRGYTFGSGTRLTVV.

V usage is TRBV10-2 and J usage is TRBJ2-2, with D possibly TRBD2 on 7 matching bases. V shed 1 base and J shed 6 bases, with 15 bases lying between them. Looked up from germline, CDR1 is WSHSY and CDR2 is SAAADI. CDR3 size: 16 residues. CDR3: CASSEWGGQKPGELFF. In DNA form, the CDR3 reads TGCGCCAGCAGTGAGTGGGGGGGGCAAAAACCCGGGGAGCTGTTTTTT.

This clonotype occurred a few times. V and J are TRBV9 and TRBJ2-7, with TRBD2 matching 8 bases. Germline trimming cut 4 bases from V and 3 bases from J; bases unmatched to any gene: 6. The CDR3 sequence is 14 residues long. Germline V gene data show CDR1 as SGDLS and CDR2 as YYNGEE. CDR3 nucleotides: TGTGCCAGCAGCCCAGCGGGAGAGGACTACGAGCAGTACTTC. Its translation: CASSPAGEDYEQYF. The full variable domain, completed using reference TRBV9 and TRBJ2-7, is DSGVTQTPKHLITATGQRVTLRCSPRSGDLSVYWYQQSLDQGLQFLIQYYNGEERAKGNILERFSAQQFPDLHSELNLSSLELGDSALYFCASSPAGEDYEQYFGPGTRLTVT.

This clonotype was counted a few times. The CDR3 loop is CSARPSDGWGEAFF. The CDR3 DNA follows: TGCAGTGCTAGACCATCGGACGGGTGGGGGGAAGCTTTCTTT. The chain employs TRBV20-1 and TRBJ1-1; D is perhaps TRBD1 (5 bases). Trimming pared 2 bases from V and 8 bases from J, leaving 18 bases between. This CDR3 comprises 14 residues. In germline, CDR1 is DFQATT, CDR2 SNEGSKA (reference sequence).

This clonotype showed up many times. The chain carries TRBV12-3 or TRBV12-4 and TRBJ1-2; perhaps TRBD1 as D (5 bases). CDR3 length: 13 residues. Between the trimmed V and J ends, which lost 3 bases and 8 bases, there was a span of 13 bases. The CDR3 loop reads CASSLQGALGYTF. The CDR3 DNA sequence: TGTGCCAGCAGTTTGCAAGGGGCCCTGGGCTACACCTTC.

A word on this clonotype: An end of the junction does not agree with germline; a read error may underlie this. J is TRBJ1-5 and V is TRBV12-3 or TRBV12-4; D not resolved. The CDR3 sequence is 16 residues long. Written as DNA, the CDR3 is TGTGCCAGCAGCTGGGGTAACATTTATAGCAATCAGCCCCAGCATTTC. Protein: CASSWGNIYSNQPQHF.

V and J are TRBV6-1 and TRBJ2-5, with no clear D. The germline V gene encodes CDR1 MNHNS and CDR2 SASEGT. This CDR3 is 13 amino acids long. V lost 2 bases and J lost 2, with 6 bases in between. This CDR3 reads CASSEHRQETQYF. The DNA for the CDR3 is TGTGCCAGCAGTGAACACAGACAAGAGACCCAGTACTTC.

This clonotype was seen only a few times. The chain carries TRBV20-1 and TRBJ2-5; D may be TRBD1 (6 bases). The CDR3 sequence is 14 residues long. CDR1 DFQATT and CDR2 SNEGSKA come from the germline V gene (reference sequence). V dropped 7 bases and J dropped 4 bases, with 19 bases sitting between them. The CDR3 DNA is TGCAGTGGAATAGGGGGATTGGGGTTAGAGACCCAGTACTTC. Translation: CSGIGGLGLETQYF.

This clonotype was found a few times. This chain uses TRBV6-1 with TRBJ2-6, with D tentatively TRBD1 (6 bases). The V end was cut by 6 bases, the J end by 2 bases, with 14 bases between. The V gene's germline CDR1 is MNHNS and CDR2 SASEGT. The CDR3 is 16 amino acids. The CDR3 here is CASRTNRVPGANVLTF. The CDR3 DNA sequence: TGTGCCAGCAGAACGAACAGGGTTCCTGGGGCCAACGTCCTGACTTTC.

There are a few counts of this clonotype. This chain uses TRBV5-1 with TRBJ2-2, with D perhaps TRBD2 (5 bases). This CDR3 has 14 residues. V was trimmed by 3 bases and J by 1 base, leaving 7 bases between them. Looked up from germline, CDR1 is SGHRS and CDR2 is YFSETQ. CDR3 sequence: CASSWAGNTGELFF. CDR3 coding DNA: TGCGCCAGCAGCTGGGCGGGGAACACCGGGGAGCTGTTTTTT.

The rearrangement links TRBV7-2 to TRBJ1-5; D is unresolved. Deletions cut 1 base from V and 3 bases from J, with 10 bases between. CDR1 and CDR2 from the germline V gene are SGHTA and FQGNSA. The CDR3 sequence is 15 residues long. The CDR3 region is CASSLGSFPNQPQHF. The CDR3 nucleotides read TGTGCCAGCAGCTTAGGGTCCTTCCCCAATCAGCCCCAGCATTTT.

This clonotype was counted only a few times. This sequence joins TRBV5-1 and TRBJ1-1; TRBD1 is a possible D gene (5 bases). The CDR3 length is 15 residues. Germline V gives CDR1 SGHRS, CDR2 YFSETQ. Between the trimmed V and J ends, which lost 1 base and 6 bases, there was a span of 16 bases. This CDR3 is CASSLLGAGVAEAFF. The CDR3 DNA reads TGCGCCAGCAGCTTGTTAGGGGCTGGAGTGGCTGAAGCTTTCTTT.

This clonotype was seen more than once but under ten times. The genes are TRBV12-3 or TRBV12-4 and TRBJ2-3; weak D call: TRBD1 (6 bases). Trimming took 7 bases from V and 5 from J, leaving 13 bases between them. The CDR3 consists of 13 residues. The CDR3 here is CASTAGVEDTQYF. The CDR3 DNA sequence: TGTGCCAGCACAGCAGGGGTTGAAGATACGCAGTATTTT.

The sample holds many counts of this clonotype. This rearrangement joins TRBV20-1 to TRBJ2-3; maybe TRBD1 (6 bases). Germline lookup yields CDR1 DFQATT and CDR2 SNEGSKA (reference sequence). The germline V and J ends were trimmed by 3 bases and 5 bases, with 18 bases remaining between them. The CDR3 has 15 residues. The DNA of the CDR3 is TGCAGTGCTAGCCTAGGCGACAGGCGTCGAGATACGCAGTATTTT. As protein: CSASLGDRRRDTQYF.

This clonotype has ten or more counts. The chain links TRBV7-2 to TRBJ2-3; D is uncertain. Germline CDR1 reads SGHTA; CDR2 reads FQGNSA. The CDR3 is 13 amino acids. The germline V and J ends were trimmed by 0 bases and 5 bases, with 6 bases remaining between them. The CDR3 DNA reads as TGTGCCAGCAGCTTAGCTAGCTTAGATACGCAGTATTTT. As protein: CASSLASLDTQYF.

This clonotype was seen many times. The gene calls are TRBV4-1 and TRBJ1-1; TRBD1 is a possible D gene (5 bases). Germline lookup yields CDR1 MGHRA and CDR2 YSYEKL. Trimming took off 2 bases at V and 1 base at J, with 14 bases between the two ends. This CDR3 contains 16 residues. This CDR3 reads CASSQRGGTENTEAFF. CDR3 nucleotides: TGCGCCAGCAGCCAACGCGGGGGTACAGAGAACACTGAAGCTTTCTTT.

This clonotype occurred many times. The chain is built from TRBV3-1 and TRBJ2-3; D is ambiguous. Trimming cost V 1 base and J 2 bases, with 7 bases left between them. This CDR3 contains 14 residues. Germline V gives CDR1 LGHDT, CDR2 YNNKEL (reference sequence). In DNA form, the CDR3 reads TGTGCCAGCAGCCAAGGGACCCTCACAGATACGCAGTATTTT. Translating it yields CASSQGTLTDTQYF.

This clonotype came up many times. DNA of the CDR3: TGCAGCGGCCTGGCGGGGGGGTCCTACAATGAGCAGTTCTTC. Translating it yields CSGLAGGSYNEQFF. The J gene is TRBJ2-1, the V gene TRBV29-1; 9 nucleotides agree with TRBD2. The V segment lost 7 bases and the J segment 1 base; nucleotides outside the gene matches: 5. This CDR3 region has 14 residues. Germline lookup yields CDR1 SQVTM and CDR2 ANQGSEA.

This clonotype has just a few counts. V is TRBV27 and J is TRBJ1-2; D call uncertain. Germline CDR1 MNHEY, CDR2 SMNVEV (reference sequence). The CDR3 covers 14 residues. Between the trimmed V and J ends, which lost 9 bases and 0 bases, there was a span of 14 bases. CDR3 coding DNA: TGTGCCAGTTCCATCAGTTGGGCTAACTATGGCTACACCTTC. Residues: CASSISWANYGYTF.

The CDR3 region has the DNA TGTGCCAGCAAAGACGGACATCCGAACACTGAAGCTTTCTTT. This sequence encodes CASKDGHPNTEAFF. The V gene is TRBV12-3 or TRBV12-4, the J gene TRBJ1-1; perhaps TRBD1 as D (5 bases). Trimming shortened V by 7 bases and J by 1 base, and 13 bases separated the two germline ends. The CDR3 sequence is 14 residues long.

This clonotype was seen a handful of times. This chain links TRBV7-6 with TRBJ2-5, with 7 bases identical to TRBD2. The germline CDR1 and CDR2 sequences are SGHVS and FNYEAQ. Unmatched junction bases numbered 8, after V lost 4 bases and J lost 3 bases. The CDR3 has 15 amino acids. The CDR3 DNA follows: TGTGCCAGCAGCTATATCGGCGCGGGGGAAGAGACCCAGTACTTC. Residues: CASSYIGAGEETQYF.

The chain recombines TRBV5-1 with TRBJ1-2; D possibly corresponds to TRBD1 (6 bases). Germline values: CDR1 SGHRS, CDR2 YFSETQ. There are 18 residues in the CDR3. V lost 1 base and J 0 bases, leaving 19 bases between the germline ends. The CDR3 DNA reads TGCGCCAGCAGCTTGACACCCCGTGACAGGCCCCCTAACTATGGCTACACCTTC. Encoded protein: CASSLTPRDRPPNYGYTF. The full variable domain, rest sourced from reference TRBV5-1 and TRBJ1-2, is KAGVTQTPRYLIKTRGQQVTLSCSPISGHRSVSWYQQTPGQGLQFLFEYFSETQRNKGNFPGRFSGRQFSNSRSEMNVSTLELGDSALYLCASSLTPRDRPPNYGYTFGSGTRLTVV.

The sample holds a few counts of this clonotype. This sequence joins TRBV29-1 and TRBJ1-2, with 9 bases that match TRBD1. The germline V gene has CDR1 SQVTM and CDR2 ANQGSEA. The CDR3 totals 14 residues. V shed 2 bases and J 8 bases; nucleotides not matched to a gene: 9. The CDR3 region is CSVESGTGSRGYTF. The DNA for the CDR3 is TGCAGCGTTGAATCGGGGACAGGGTCGAGGGGCTACACCTTC.

The chain recombines TRBV12-5 with TRBJ2-5; D gene ambiguous. The V and J ends lost 4 bases and 6 bases respectively, with 12 bases between them. The V gene's germline CDR1 is LGHNT and CDR2 FRNRAP. This CDR3 spans 13 amino acids. The CDR3 protein is CASGSWGRQTQYF. The CDR3 region has the DNA TGTGCTAGTGGTTCCTGGGGTCGTCAGACCCAGTACTTC. The complete variable domain, with remaining parts taken from reference TRBV12-5 and TRBJ2-5, reads DARVTQTPRHKVTEMGQEVTMRCQPILGHNTVFWYRQTMMQGLELLAYFRNRAPLDDSGMPKDRFSAEMPDATLATLKIQPSEPRDSAVYFCASGSWGRQTQYFGPGTRLLVL.